Following are 2 T cell receptor beta chains from one sample sequenced in a study of somatic mutations in cytotoxic T cells in rheumatoid arthritis. Sequencing was performed with immunoSEQ multiplex PCR; in TCRdb, only in-frame clones are kept and a portion is missing. The sample has over 10,000 clones; over 65% are singletons. Input material: CD8+ T cells sorted from blood. The receptors here all came from a man in his 70s in good health.

The chain uses TRBV7-9 and TRBJ2-7; TRBD2 matches 11 bases. This CDR3 comprises 18 residues. V lost 5 bases and J lost 0; bases outside the gene matches: 12. Per the germline V gene, CDR1 is SEHNR and CDR2 is FQNEAQ (reference sequence). The CDR3, as DNA: TGTGCCAGCAGCCCAAGCCTACCACTAGCGGGAGTCTCCTACGAGCAGTACTTC. Protein sequence: CASSPSLPLAGVSYEQYF. The variable domain in full, with the rest retrieved from reference TRBV7-9 and TRBJ2-7, is DTGVSQNPRHKITKRGQNVTFRCDPISEHNRLYWYRQTLGQGPEFLTYFQNEAQLEKSRLLSDRFSAERPKGSFSTLEIQRTEQGDSAMYLCASSPSLPLAGVSYEQYFGPGTRLTVT.

V gene TRBV27 combines with J gene TRBJ1-1; TRBD1 matches 7 bases. This CDR3 comprises 13 residues. Germline V lookup: CDR1 MNHEY, CDR2 SMNVEV (reference sequence). V shed 6 bases, J shed 1 base, and the junction held 2 bases outside the gene matches. The CDR3 DNA reads TGTGCCAGCAGCGGGACAGCGAACACTGAAGCTTTCTTT. This gives the protein CASSGTANTEAFF.